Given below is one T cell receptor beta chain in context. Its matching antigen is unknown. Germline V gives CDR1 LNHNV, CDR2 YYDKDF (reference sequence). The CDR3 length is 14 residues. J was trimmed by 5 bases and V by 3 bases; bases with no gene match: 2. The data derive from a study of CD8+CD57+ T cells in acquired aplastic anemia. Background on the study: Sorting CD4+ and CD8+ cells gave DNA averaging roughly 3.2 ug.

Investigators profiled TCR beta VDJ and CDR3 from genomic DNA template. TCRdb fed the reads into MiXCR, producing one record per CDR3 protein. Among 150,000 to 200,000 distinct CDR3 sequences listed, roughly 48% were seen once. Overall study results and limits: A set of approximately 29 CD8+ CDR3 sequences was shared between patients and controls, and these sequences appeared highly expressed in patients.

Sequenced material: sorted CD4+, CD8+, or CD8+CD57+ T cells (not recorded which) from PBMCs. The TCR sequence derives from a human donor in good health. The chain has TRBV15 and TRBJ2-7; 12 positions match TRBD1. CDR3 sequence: CATSSGTGGDEQYF. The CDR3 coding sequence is TGTGCCACCAGCAGTGGGACAGGGGGCGACGAGCAGTACTTC.